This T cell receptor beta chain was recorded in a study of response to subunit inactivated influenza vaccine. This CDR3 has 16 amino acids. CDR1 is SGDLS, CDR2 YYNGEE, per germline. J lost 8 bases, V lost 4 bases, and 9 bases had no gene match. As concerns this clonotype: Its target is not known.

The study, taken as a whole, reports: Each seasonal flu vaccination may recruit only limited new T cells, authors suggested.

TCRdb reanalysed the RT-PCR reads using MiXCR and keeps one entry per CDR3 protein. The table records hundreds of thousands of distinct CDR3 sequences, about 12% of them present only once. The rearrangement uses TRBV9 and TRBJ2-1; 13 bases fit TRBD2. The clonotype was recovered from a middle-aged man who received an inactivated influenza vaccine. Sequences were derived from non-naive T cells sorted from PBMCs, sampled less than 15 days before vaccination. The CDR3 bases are TGTGCCAGCAGCTTTCGGACTAGCGGGAGTTTTGATGAGCAGTTCTTC. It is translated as CASSFRTSGSFDEQFF.